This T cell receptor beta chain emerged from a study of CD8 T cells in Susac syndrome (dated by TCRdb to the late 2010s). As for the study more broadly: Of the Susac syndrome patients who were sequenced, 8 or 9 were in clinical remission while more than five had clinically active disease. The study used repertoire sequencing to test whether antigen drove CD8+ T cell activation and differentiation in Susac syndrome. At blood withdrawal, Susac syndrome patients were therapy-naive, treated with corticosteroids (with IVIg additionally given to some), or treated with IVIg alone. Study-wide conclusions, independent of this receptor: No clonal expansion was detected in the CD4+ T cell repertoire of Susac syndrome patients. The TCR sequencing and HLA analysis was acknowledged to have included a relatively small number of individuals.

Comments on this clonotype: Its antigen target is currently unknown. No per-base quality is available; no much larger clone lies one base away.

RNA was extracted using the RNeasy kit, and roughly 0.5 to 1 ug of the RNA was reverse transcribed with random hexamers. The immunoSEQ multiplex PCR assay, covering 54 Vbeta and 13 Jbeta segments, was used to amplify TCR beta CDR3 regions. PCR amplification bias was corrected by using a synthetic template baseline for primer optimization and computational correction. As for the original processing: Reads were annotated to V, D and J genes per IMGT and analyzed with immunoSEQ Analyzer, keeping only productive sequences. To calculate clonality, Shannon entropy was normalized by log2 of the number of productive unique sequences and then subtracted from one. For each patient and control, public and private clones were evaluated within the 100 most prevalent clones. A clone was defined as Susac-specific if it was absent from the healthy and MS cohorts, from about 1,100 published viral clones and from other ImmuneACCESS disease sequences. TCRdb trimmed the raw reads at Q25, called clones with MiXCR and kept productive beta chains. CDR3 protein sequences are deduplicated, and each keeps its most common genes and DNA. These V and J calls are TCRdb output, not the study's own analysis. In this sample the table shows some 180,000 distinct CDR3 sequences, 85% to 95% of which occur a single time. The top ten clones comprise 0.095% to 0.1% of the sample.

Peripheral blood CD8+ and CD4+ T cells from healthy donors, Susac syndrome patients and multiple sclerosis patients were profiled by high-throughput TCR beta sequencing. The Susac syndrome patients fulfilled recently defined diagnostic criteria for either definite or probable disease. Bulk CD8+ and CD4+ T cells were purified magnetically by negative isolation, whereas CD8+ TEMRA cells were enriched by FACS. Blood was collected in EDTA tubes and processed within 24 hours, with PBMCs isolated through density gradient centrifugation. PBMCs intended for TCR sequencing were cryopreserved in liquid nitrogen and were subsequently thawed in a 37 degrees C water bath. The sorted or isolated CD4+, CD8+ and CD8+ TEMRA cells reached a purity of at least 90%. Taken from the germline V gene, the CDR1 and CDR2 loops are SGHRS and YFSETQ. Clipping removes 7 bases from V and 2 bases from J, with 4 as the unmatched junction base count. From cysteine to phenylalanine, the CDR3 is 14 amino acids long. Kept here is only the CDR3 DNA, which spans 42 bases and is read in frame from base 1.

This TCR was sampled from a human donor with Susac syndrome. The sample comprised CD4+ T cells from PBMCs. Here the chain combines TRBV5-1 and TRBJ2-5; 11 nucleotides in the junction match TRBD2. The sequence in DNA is TGCGCCAGCGGAGCTAGCGGGGGGCAAGAGACCCAGTACTTC. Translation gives CASGASGGQETQYF.